This TCR beta chain was profiled in a study of radiotherapy plus CTLA-4 blockade in lung cancer (dated by TCRdb to the late 2010s). At the level of the whole study: Objective responses were observed in 15% to 20% of enrolled patients, and disease control was achieved in 30% to 40%. General findings and caveats noted by the study authors: Early dynamic changes in blood T cell clones, together with increased serum interferon-beta after radiation, were reported as the strongest predictors of response. After treatment with radiotherapy and ipilimumab, TCR clones that originated in tumors expanded in peripheral blood.

Concerning this clone itself: The antigen this receptor binds is unknown. No much larger clone is present one base from it, and per-base qualities are unavailable.

Focal radiation therapy combined with CTLA-4 blockade (ipilimumab) was tested in patients with chemo-refractory metastatic non-small-cell lung cancer. Receptor libraries were prepared by the immunoSEQ multiplex PCR assay. In its TCRdb copy, this immuneACCESS table keeps in-frame sequences only and misses some clones. Where compared with another copy, unresolved V genes explain less than half of these, and the others have no known cause. For this sample the table gives around 65,000 clones, of which 70% to 85% were detected only once. 4% to 5% of the sample is in the top ten clones. Based on the germline V gene (reference sequence), the CDR1 and CDR2 sequences are MNHEY and SMNVEV. V is clipped by 4 bases and J by 0 bases, and the sequence between their germline boundaries is 9 bases long. The CDR3 holds 14 amino acids from the cysteine to the phenylalanine. CDR3 DNA only is kept here, 42 bases in frame from base 1.

The receptor chain draws on TRBV27 and TRBJ1-1; the D gene lacks a confident call. This TCR was recovered from a human donor with non-small cell lung cancer who had a complete response to radiotherapy plus ipilimumab. Sequences were derived from peripheral blood, sampled from a patient treated with radiotherapy plus ipilimumab. In nucleotide form, the sequence is TGTGCCAGCAGTTCTCAGAGTTTGAACACTGAAGCTTTCTTT. Translation gives CASSSQSLNTEAFF.